A single sample is the source of the 21 T cell receptor beta chains below, sequenced in a study of T cells in women clearing cervical HPV infection. Produced via immunoSEQ multiplex PCR; TCRdb's table is partial and in-frame only. The repertoire shows 30,000 or so clones; the top ten hold 6.8%. The sample taken for sequencing was blood buffy coat. The receptor set was obtained from a woman aged 18 to 75 with a cervical HPV16 infection that either progressed to CIN3+ or cleared (not recorded which).

As concerns this clone: The read finishes 3 residues shy of the CDR3 end, and the germline J gene is used to complete it. The chain recombines TRBV5-4 with TRBJ2-5; D is uncertain. CDR1 is SGHNT and CDR2 is YYREEE in the germline V gene (reference sequence). CDR3 length equals 13 residues. Trimming left V 6 bases short and J 7 bases short, with 16 bases between. The covered CDR3 bases are TGTGCCAGCACTCACCCGCTCAAGGGGACC. Translating gives CASTHPLKGT. The CDR3 in full is CASTHPLKGTQYF.

Comment on this clone: Read coverage stops 3 residues before the CDR3 terminus; the germline J gene supplies the remainder. The V and J genes are TRBV29-1 and TRBJ2-7; TRBD2 might be the D (7 bases). CDR1 is SQVTM, CDR2 ANQGSEA, per germline. The CDR3 loop spans 13 amino acids. V was pared by 5 bases and J by 4 bases, with 15 bases between. The CDR3 protein is CSVWEGTSYEQYF. The sequenced CDR3 bases are TGCAGCGTTTGGGAGGGGACAAGTTACGAG.

A note on this clone: Coverage ceases 3 residues before the CDR3 finishes, and the germline J gene fills in the end. This rearrangement joins TRBV11-1 to TRBJ2-7; TRBD2 is a possible D gene (6 bases). V dropped 5 bases and J dropped 6 bases, with 20 bases sitting between them. Germline V gives CDR1 SGHAT, CDR2 FQDESV (reference sequence). The CDR3 sequence is 15 residues long. Partial CDR3 DNA: TGTGCCAGCAGCCGGAGACTAGACCGGGGTGCCGAG. Translated: CASSRRLDRGAE. The CDR3 as a whole reads CASSRRLDRGAEQYF. Using reference TRBV11-1 and TRBJ2-7 for the parts outside the CDR3, the full variable domain is EAEVAQSPRYKITEKSQAVAFWCDPISGHATLYWYRQILGQGPELLVQFQDESVVDDSQLPKDRFSAERLKGVDSTLKIQPAELGDSAMYLCASSRRLDRGAEQYFGPGTRLTVT.

Concerning this clone: The read ends 3 residues early relative to the CDR3; the germline J gene fills the gap. V usage is TRBV20-1 and J usage is TRBJ2-7; D uncertain. This CDR3 has 13 residues. Germline CDR1 DFQATT, CDR2 SNEGSKA (reference sequence). V lost 6 bases and J lost 1, with 13 bases in between. CDR3: CSAQGSLSYEQYF. Partial CDR3 DNA: TGCAGTGCGCAAGGGTCCTTGTCCTACGAG.

Notes on this clone: Read data end 3 residues before the CDR3 end; the end is taken from the germline J gene. The chain links TRBV29-1 to TRBJ1-2; 8 bases match TRBD1. Per the germline V gene, CDR1 is SQVTM and CDR2 is ANQGSEA. This CDR3 spans 15 amino acids. The CDR3 sequence: CSVTGVEYPRDTYTF. Partial CDR3 DNA: TGCAGCGTGACAGGGGTTGAGTATCCTCGAGATACC.

As regards this clone: The CDR3 is cut off 3 residues early in the read; its end comes from the germline J gene. The rearrangement joins TRBV7-3 to TRBJ1-1; D remains ambiguous. Trimming left V 1 base short and J 1 base short, with 13 bases between. The CDR3 is made up of 16 amino acids. Germline V gene data show CDR1 as SGHTA and CDR2 as FQGTGA. CDR3: CASSLMGPRENTEAFF. The CDR3 bases that were read are TGTGCCAGCAGCTTAATGGGCCCACGAGAGAACACTGAA.

A remark on this clone: The read finishes 3 residues shy of the CDR3 end, and the germline J gene is used to complete it. The chain combines TRBV14 with TRBJ2-5, with 7 bases matching TRBD1. This CDR3 has 14 amino acids. Germline V gene sequence: CDR1 SGHDN, CDR2 FVKESK. V was pared by 3 bases and J by 4 bases, with 5 bases of the junction left unmatched. The covered CDR3 bases are TGTGCCAGCAGCCAGAACAGGGGCGCAGAGACC. Encoded protein: CASSQNRGAET. The CDR3 in full is CASSQNRGAETQYF.

In regard to this clone: The read stops 3 residues short of the end of the CDR3; the missing end is completed from the germline J gene. The V call is TRBV10-3, the J call TRBJ2-1; 7 nucleotides align to TRBD2. V shed 8 bases and J 0 bases; nucleotides not matched to a gene: 4. This CDR3 region has 14 residues. In germline, CDR1 is ENHRY, CDR2 SYGVKD. The covered CDR3 bases are TGTGCCATCTCGGCGGGGGACTCCTACAATGAG. As protein: CAISAGDSYNE. The whole CDR3 region reads CAISAGDSYNEQFF.

For this clone: The CDR3 end falls 3 residues outside the read, so it is completed with the germline J gene. J is TRBJ2-7 and V is TRBV7-3; 9 bases are a match to TRBD1. In germline, CDR1 is SGHTA, CDR2 FQGTGA. J was trimmed by 1 base and V by 3 bases; bases with no gene match: 4. The CDR3 consists of 15 residues. The CDR3 reads CASSLGQGGSYEQYF. CDR3 DNA, as far as it was read: TGTGCCAGCAGCTTGGGACAGGGAGGATCCTACGAG.

Details on this clone: The read is 3 residues too short to cover the CDR3 end, so that end is filled in from the germline J gene. The chain is built from TRBV2 and TRBJ2-7; 9 nucleotides match TRBD1. The CDR3 consists of 15 residues. From germline, CDR1 is SNHLY and CDR2 FYNNEI. The ends lost 8 bases at V and 5 bases at J; junction bases unmatched: 13. The CDR3 protein is CASQKPGQGTHEQYF. CDR3 bases read: TGTGCCAGCCAAAAACCGGGACAGGGCACCCACGAG.

Notes on this clone: The read terminates 3 residues ahead of where the CDR3 ends, so the germline J gene completes it. J is TRBJ2-1 and V is TRBV20-1, with 8 bases lining up with TRBD2. CDR1 is DFQATT, CDR2 SNEGSKA, per germline (reference sequence). The V and J ends lost 1 base and 0 bases, in that order; junction bases with no gene match: 17. The CDR3 has 20 amino acids. The CDR3 protein is CSARGFGGLAGSPSYNEQFF. The DNA read from the CDR3 is TGCAGTGCTAGAGGCTTCGGGGGTCTAGCGGGTTCACCCTCCTACAATGAG.

Turning to this clone: The DNA ends 3 residues before the CDR3 does, and the rest of the CDR3 is filled in from the germline J gene. The J gene is TRBJ1-1, the V gene TRBV20-1; tentative D call: TRBD1 (6 bases). Per germline, CDR1 DFQATT and CDR2 SNEGSKA (reference sequence). The V gene lost 4 bases and the J gene lost 1 base, with 7 bases spanning the gap. The CDR3 totals 12 residues. Incomplete CDR3 DNA: TGCAGTGCTATCAGGGGGAACACTGAA. This translates into CSAIRGNTE. The CDR3 reads in full as CSAIRGNTEAFF.

Turning to this clone: Sequencing ends 3 residues short of the CDR3 end; the germline J gene provides the rest. Other DNA sequences within the sample encode an identical CDR3. The V gene is TRBV6-2 or TRBV6-3, the J gene TRBJ2-1; 8 bases are a match to TRBD2. The CDR3 is 12 residues long. Germline V CDR1 and CDR2: MNHEY, SVGEGT. V shed 7 bases and J 8 bases; nucleotides not matched to a gene: 4. The part of the CDR3 DNA that was read is TGTGCCAGCAAGAAACTAGCGGATGAG. Protein: CASKKLADE. The CDR3 in full is CASKKLADEQFF.

A word on this clone: The CDR3 goes on 3 residues after the read ends, and that part is filled in from the germline J gene. The identical CDR3 is also encoded by other nucleotide sequences in the sample. V is TRBV11-2 and J is TRBJ2-5; 7 nucleotides line up with TRBD1. The CDR3 spans 15 residues. Germline V gene lookup returns CDR1 SGHAT and CDR2 FQNNGV. V lost 3 bases and J lost 2; bases outside the gene matches: 6. The CDR3 DNA, read in part, is TGTGCCAGCAGCTTCACCGGGACAGCACAAGAGACC. It is translated as CASSFTGTAQET. The complete CDR3 sequence is CASSFTGTAQETQYF.

Notes on this clone: The read gets to within 3 residues of the CDR3 end, and the germline J gene fills in the rest. The chain is built from TRBV5-1 and TRBJ1-1; 7 bases are shared with TRBD1. In germline, CDR1 is SGHRS, CDR2 YFSETQ. The CDR3 runs to 12 residues. Germline trimming cut 2 bases from V and 5 bases from J; bases unmatched to any gene: 0. The chain's CDR3 is CASSLQGTEAFF. CDR3 DNA, as far as it was read: TGCGCCAGCAGCTTACAGGGGACTGAA.

For this clone: The DNA ends 3 residues before the CDR3 does, and the rest of the CDR3 is filled in from the germline J gene. The chain couples TRBV2 to TRBJ1-6; 9 nucleotides agree with TRBD1. The germline CDR1 and CDR2 sequences are SNHLY and FYNNEI. CDR3 length equals 14 residues. The trim removed 3 bases at V and 7 bases at J, leaving 1 base unmatched. Incomplete CDR3 DNA: TGTGCCAGCAGTGAGGGGACAGGGAATTCACCC. Protein: CASSEGTGNSP. The complete CDR3 reads CASSEGTGNSPLHF. Using reference TRBV2 and TRBJ1-6 for the parts outside the CDR3, the full variable domain is EPEVTQTPSHQVTQMGQEVILRCVPISNHLYFYWYRQILGQKVEFLVSFYNNEISEKSEIFDDQFSVERPDGSNFTLKIRSTKLEDSAMYFCASSEGTGNSPLHFGNGTRLTVT.

With regard to this clone: The CDR3 is cut off 3 residues early in the read; its end comes from the germline J gene. This chain uses TRBV5-1 with TRBJ1-2, with 7 bases aligning to TRBD1. V was pared by 3 bases and J by 6 bases, with 8 bases of the junction left unmatched. CDR1 and CDR2 from the germline V gene are SGHRS and YFSETQ. CDR3 length equals 14 residues. This CDR3 is CASSSATGYNGYTF. The CDR3 bases that were read are TGCGCCAGCAGCTCGGCGACAGGGTATAATGGC.

About this clone: The DNA ends 3 residues before the CDR3 does, and the rest of the CDR3 is filled in from the germline J gene. J is TRBJ2-2 and V is TRBV27, with a tentative D call TRBD1 (5 bases). Looked up from germline, CDR1 is MNHEY and CDR2 is SMNVEV (reference sequence). This CDR3 spans 13 amino acids. CDR3 sequence: CASSLTGANVLFF. Incomplete CDR3 DNA: TGTGCCAGCAGTTTGACTGGGGCCAACGTG.

Comments on this clone: The read finishes 3 residues shy of the CDR3 end, and the germline J gene is used to complete it. This chain connects TRBV7-9 to TRBJ1-2, with 7 nucleotides matching TRBD1. The germline CDR1 and CDR2 sequences are SEHNR and FQNEAQ (reference sequence). CDR3 length equals 14 residues. CDR3 region: CASSLGQGGLDYTF. CDR3 DNA, as far as it was read: TGTGCCAGCAGCTTAGGTCAGGGGGGCCTCGAC.

Regarding this clone: The CDR3 extends 3 residues past the end of the read, so its final part is completed from the germline J gene. This sequence joins TRBV20-1 and TRBJ2-5; 7 bases match TRBD2. V was clipped by 1 base and J by 5 bases; unmatched bases: 4. The germline CDR1 and CDR2 sequences are DFQATT and SNEGSKA (reference sequence). The CDR3 is made up of 13 amino acids. The CDR3 loop is CSARGTRDETQYF. CDR3 DNA, as far as it was read: TGCAGTGCTAGAGGGACTAGGGATGAGACC.

Remarks on this clone: The CDR3 extends 3 residues past the end of the read, so its final part is completed from the germline J gene. The V call is TRBV11-2, the J call TRBJ2-7; TRBD1 is a possible D gene (5 bases). The V and J ends lost 5 bases and 2 bases respectively, with 16 bases between them. The CDR3 length is 15 residues. CDR1 is SGHAT and CDR2 is FQNNGV in the germline V gene. The CDR3 loop is CASSHVAGNPYEQYF. Partial CDR3 DNA: TGTGCCAGCAGCCACGTGGCAGGGAACCCCTACGAG.